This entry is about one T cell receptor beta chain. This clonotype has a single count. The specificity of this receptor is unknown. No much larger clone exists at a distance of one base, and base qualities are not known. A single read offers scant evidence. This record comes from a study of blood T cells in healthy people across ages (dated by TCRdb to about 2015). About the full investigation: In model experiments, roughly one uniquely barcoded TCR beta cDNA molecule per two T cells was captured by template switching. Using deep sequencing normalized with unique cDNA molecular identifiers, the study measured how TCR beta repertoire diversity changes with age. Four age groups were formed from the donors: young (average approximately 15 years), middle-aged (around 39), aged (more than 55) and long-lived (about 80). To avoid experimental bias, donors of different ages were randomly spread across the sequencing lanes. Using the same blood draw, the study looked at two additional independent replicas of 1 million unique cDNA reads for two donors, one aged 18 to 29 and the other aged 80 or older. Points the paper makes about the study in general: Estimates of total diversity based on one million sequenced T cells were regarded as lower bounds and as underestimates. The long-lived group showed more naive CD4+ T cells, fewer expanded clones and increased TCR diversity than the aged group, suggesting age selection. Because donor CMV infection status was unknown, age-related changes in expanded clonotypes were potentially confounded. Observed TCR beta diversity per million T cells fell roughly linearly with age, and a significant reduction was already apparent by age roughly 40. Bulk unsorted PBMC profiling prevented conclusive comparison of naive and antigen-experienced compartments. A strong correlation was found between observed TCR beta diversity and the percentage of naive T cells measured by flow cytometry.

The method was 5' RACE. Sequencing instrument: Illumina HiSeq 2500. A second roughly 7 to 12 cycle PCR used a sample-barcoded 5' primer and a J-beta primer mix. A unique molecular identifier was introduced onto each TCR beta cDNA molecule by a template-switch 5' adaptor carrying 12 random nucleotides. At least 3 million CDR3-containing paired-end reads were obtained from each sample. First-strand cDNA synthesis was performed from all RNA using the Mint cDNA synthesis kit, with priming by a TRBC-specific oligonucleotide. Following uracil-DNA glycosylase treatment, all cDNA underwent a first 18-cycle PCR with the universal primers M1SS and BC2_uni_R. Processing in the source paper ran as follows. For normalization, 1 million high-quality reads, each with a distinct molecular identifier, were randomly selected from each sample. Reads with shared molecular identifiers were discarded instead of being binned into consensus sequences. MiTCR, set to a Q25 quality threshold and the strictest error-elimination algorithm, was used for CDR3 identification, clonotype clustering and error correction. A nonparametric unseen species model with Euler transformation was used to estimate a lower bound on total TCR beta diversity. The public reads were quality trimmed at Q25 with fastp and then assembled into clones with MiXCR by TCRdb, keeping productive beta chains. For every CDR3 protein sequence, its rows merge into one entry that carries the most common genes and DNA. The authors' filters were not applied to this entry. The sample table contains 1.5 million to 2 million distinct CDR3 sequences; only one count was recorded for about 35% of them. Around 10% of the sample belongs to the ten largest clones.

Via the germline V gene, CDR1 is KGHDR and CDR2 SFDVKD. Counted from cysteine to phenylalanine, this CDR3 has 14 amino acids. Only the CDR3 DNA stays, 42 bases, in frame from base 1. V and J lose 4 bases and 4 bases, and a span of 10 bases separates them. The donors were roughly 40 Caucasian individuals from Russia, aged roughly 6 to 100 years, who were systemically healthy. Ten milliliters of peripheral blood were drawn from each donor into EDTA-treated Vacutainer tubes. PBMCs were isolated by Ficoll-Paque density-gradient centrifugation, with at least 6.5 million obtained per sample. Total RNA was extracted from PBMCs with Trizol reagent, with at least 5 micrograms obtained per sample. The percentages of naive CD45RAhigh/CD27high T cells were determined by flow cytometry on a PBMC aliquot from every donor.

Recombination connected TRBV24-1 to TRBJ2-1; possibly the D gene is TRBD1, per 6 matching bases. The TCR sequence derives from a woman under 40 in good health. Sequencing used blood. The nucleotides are TGTGCCACCAGTGACGGGACACCGTACAATGAGCAGTTCTTC. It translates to CATSDGTPYNEQFF.